The rows below give T cell receptor beta chains drawn from one sample of a study of blood T cell repertoires in COVID-19. Assay used: immunoSEQ multiplex PCR; TCRdb lists only in-frame clones, some missing. The sample holds more than 200,000 clones; 65% to 85% are singletons and the top ten take 4.4%. Source material: peripheral blood. These receptors all come from a man between 50 and 59 years old with active or convalescent COVID-19. Both conserved end residues are part of each CDR3. The D gene is left open where the match is weak.

V gene,J gene,D gene,CDR3 protein
TRBV6-5,TRBJ2-5,NA,CASSYSHAGGETQYF
TRBV7-2,TRBJ2-6,NA,CASSLGRGVPSGANVLTF
TRBV10-1,TRBJ2-5,NA,CASSESRETQYF
TRBV29-1,TRBJ2-7,TRBD1,CSVSDRAGEQYF
TRBV24-1,TRBJ2-5,TRBD2,CATSEPTSGGVQETQYF
TRBV7-2,TRBJ1-5,NA,CASSSDPGVQPQHF
TRBV28,TRBJ1-1,TRBD1,CASRGQGNTEAFF
TRBV12-1,TRBJ1-4,NA,CAFPGQLVTRGREKLFF
TRBV6-2/TRBV6-3,TRBJ2-1,TRBD1,CASSYSMTGVYNEQFF
TRBV9,TRBJ2-7,NA,CASSVVTASSYEQYF
TRBV9,TRBJ2-2,NA,CASSVAVGGPGELFF
TRBV4-3,TRBJ1-2,TRBD1,CASSQPGQGNYGYTF
TRBV5-1,TRBJ2-7,TRBD1,CASSPGRDSAFREQYF
TRBV11-2,TRBJ2-3,TRBD2,CASSLRAGGRDTQYF
TRBV7-2,TRBJ2-7,TRBD2,CASSFISGGAYEQYF
TRBV7-8,TRBJ1-2,TRBD1,CASSPRDRVNYGYTF
TRBV6-5,TRBJ1-2,TRBD1,CASSKGTGGNYGYTF
TRBV7-2,TRBJ1-2,NA,CASSPNQGSGGYTF
TRBV5-6,TRBJ1-5,TRBD1,CASSSTGGQPQHF
TRBV7-9,TRBJ1-1,NA,CASSLGGMNTEAFF
TRBV10-3,TRBJ1-3,NA,CAISPHDSEAGNTIYF
TRBV10-3,TRBJ2-1,NA,CAISERPGLQRDEQFF
TRBV7-3,TRBJ1-2,NA,CASSPPGRADGYTF
TRBV11-2,TRBJ2-2,TRBD2,CASSLGTSRNTGELFF
TRBV4-3,TRBJ1-2,NA,CASSPGVESYGYTF
TRBV11-2,TRBJ2-2,NA,CASSPPVTGELFF
TRBV6-5,TRBJ1-1,NA,CASLGSLAEAFF
TRBV10-2,TRBJ2-1,NA,CASRELRNEQFF
TRBV29-1,TRBJ1-2,NA,CSVEVRDTRGGDGYTF
TRBV7-6,TRBJ2-7,NA,CASSLAPGADYEQYF
TRBV14,TRBJ1-3,TRBD1,CASSQRQGGGNTIYF